The 5 T cell receptor beta chains listed next were all sequenced from one sample in a study of radiotherapy plus CTLA-4 blockade in lung cancer (dated by TCRdb to 2017 to 2018). The library was made by the immunoSEQ multiplex PCR assay. TCRdb retrieved this table from immuneACCESS and kept in-frame rearrangements only. Not all clones are present; in checked studies, unresolved V genes account for under half, and no reason is known for the remainder. A total of about 49,000 clones appear in this sample, roughly 81% of them only once. The ten largest clones take up around a quarter of the sample. The specimen comprised peripheral blood, sampled from a patient treated with radiotherapy plus ipilimumab. Receptors were obtained from a human donor with non-small cell lung cancer whose response to radiotherapy plus ipilimumab could not be evaluated.

V is TRBV30 and J is TRBJ1-1; D is unclear. The CDR3 covers 12 residues. V was clipped by 1 base and J by 4 bases, with 7 bases between them. Germline CDR1 is GTSNPN and CDR2 is SVGIG (reference sequence). CDR3 amino acids: CAWSERSTEAFF. CDR3 DNA: TGTGCCTGGAGTGAGCGCAGCACTGAAGCTTTCTTT.

The CDR3 loop reads CAWSGRGGETQYF. The CDR3 region has the DNA TGTGCCTGGAGCGGGAGGGGGGGAGAGACCCAGTACTTC. This chain connects TRBV30 to TRBJ2-5, with 8 nucleotides matching TRBD2. Germline CDR1 reads GTSNPN; CDR2 reads SVGIG (reference sequence). This CDR3 has 13 residues. Trimming at V came to 3 bases and at J to 4 bases, leaving 4 bases not matched to a gene.

The chain carries TRBV25-1 and TRBJ1-1; TRBD1 agrees at 7 bases. The CDR3 has 13 amino acids. The V gene end was trimmed by 6 bases and the J gene end by 4 bases; junction bases not matched to a gene: 5. The germline gives CDR1 MGHDK, CDR2 SYGVNS. In DNA, the CDR3 is TGTGCCAGCAGCGTCGACAGGGCCACTGAAGCTTTCTTT. Translated, it gives CASSVDRATEAFF.

The chain combines TRBV5-4 with TRBJ2-3, with D perhaps matching TRBD2 (5 bases). CDR1 and CDR2 (germline): SGHNT, YYREEE (reference sequence). Trimming shortened V by 3 bases and J by 0 bases, and 8 bases separated the two germline ends. The length of the CDR3 is 14 residues. The chain's CDR3 is CASSSGLSTDTQYF. The DNA of the CDR3 is TGTGCCAGCAGCTCCGGACTGAGCACAGATACGCAGTATTTT.

In DNA form, the CDR3 reads TGCAGCGTTGTCTTATATGGGGGGGCCGACACTGAAGCTTTCTTT. Protein: CSVVLYGGADTEAFF. The chain employs TRBV29-1 and TRBJ1-1, with D perhaps matching TRBD1 (6 bases). This CDR3 is 15 amino acids long. Germline-derived CDR1 and CDR2 are SQVTM and ANQGSEA. V gave up 4 bases and J gave up 3 bases, with 18 bases separating them.